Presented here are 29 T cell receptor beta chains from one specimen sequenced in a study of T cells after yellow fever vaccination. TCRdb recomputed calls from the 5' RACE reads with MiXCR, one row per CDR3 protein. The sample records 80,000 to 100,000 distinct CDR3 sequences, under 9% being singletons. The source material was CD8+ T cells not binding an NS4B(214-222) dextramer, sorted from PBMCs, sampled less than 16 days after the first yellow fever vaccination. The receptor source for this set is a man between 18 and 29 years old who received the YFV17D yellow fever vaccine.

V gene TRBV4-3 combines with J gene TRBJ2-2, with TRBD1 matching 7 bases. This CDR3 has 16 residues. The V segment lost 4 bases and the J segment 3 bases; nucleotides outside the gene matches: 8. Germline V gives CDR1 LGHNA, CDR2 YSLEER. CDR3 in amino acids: CASSLMDRRDTGELFF. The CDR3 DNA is TGCGCCAGCAGCCTTATGGACAGGCGGGACACCGGGGAGCTGTTTTTT.

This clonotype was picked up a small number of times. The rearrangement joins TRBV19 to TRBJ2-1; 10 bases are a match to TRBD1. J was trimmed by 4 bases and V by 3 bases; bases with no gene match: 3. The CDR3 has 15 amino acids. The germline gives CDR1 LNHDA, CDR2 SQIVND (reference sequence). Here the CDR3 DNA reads TGTGCCAGTAGTATTACGGGACAGGGGTACAATGAGCAGTTCTTC. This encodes CASSITGQGYNEQFF.

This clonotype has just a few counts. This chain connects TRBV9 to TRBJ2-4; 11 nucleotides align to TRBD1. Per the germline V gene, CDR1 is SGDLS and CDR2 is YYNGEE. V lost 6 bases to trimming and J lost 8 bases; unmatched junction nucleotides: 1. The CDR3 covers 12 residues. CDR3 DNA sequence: TGTGCCAGCACGGGACAGGGGGACATTCAGTACTTC. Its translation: CASTGQGDIQYF.

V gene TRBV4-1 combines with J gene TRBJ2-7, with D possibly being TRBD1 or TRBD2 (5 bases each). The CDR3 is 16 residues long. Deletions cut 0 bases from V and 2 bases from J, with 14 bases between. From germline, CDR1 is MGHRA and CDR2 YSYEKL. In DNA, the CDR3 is TGCGCCAGCAGCCAAGAAGGTTGGGACGGGGCCTACGAGCAGTACTTC. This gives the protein CASSQEGWDGAYEQYF.

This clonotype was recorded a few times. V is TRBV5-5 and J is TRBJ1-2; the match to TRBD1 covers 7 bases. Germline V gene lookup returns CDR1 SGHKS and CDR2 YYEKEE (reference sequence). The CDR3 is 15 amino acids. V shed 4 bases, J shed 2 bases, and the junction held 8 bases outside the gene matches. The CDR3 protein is CASSPGQEGNYGYTF. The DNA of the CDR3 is TGTGCCAGCAGCCCAGGACAGGAAGGAAACTATGGCTACACCTTC.

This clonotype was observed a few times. The CDR3 DNA sequence: TGTGCCAGCAGCTGGGGTTATAATTCACCCCTCCACTTT. This translates into CASSWGYNSPLHF. The chain has TRBV27 and TRBJ1-6; unclear D gene. CDR1 is MNHEY, CDR2 SMNVEV, per germline (reference sequence). The V end was cut by 6 bases, the J end by 4 bases, with 7 bases between. The length of the CDR3 is 13 residues.

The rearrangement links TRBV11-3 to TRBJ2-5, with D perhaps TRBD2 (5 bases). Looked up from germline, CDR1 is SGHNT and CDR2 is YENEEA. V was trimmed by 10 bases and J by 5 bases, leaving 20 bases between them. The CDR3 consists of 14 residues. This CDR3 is CATLRPGLGETQYF. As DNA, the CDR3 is TGTGCCACCTTACGTCCGGGGTTGGGTGAGACCCAGTACTTC.

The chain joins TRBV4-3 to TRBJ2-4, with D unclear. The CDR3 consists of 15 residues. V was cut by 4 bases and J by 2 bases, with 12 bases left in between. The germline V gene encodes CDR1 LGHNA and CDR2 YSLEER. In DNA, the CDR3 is TGCGCCAGCAGCCCCCGACCGGGCACCAAAAACATTCAGTACTTC. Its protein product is CASSPRPGTKNIQYF.

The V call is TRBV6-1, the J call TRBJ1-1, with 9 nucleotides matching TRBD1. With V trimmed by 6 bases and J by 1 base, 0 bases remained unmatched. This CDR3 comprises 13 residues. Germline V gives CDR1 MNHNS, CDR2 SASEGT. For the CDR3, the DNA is TGTGCCAGCAGACAGGGGGCGAACACTGAAGCTTTCTTT. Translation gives CASRQGANTEAFF.

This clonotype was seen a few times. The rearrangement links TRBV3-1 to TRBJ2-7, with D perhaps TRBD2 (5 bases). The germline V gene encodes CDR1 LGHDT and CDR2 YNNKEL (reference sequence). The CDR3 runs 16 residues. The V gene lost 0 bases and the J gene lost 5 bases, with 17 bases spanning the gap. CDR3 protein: CASSQDPWRPLHEQYV. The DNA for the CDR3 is TGTGCCAGCAGCCAAGATCCATGGAGGCCACTCCACGAGCAGTACGTC.

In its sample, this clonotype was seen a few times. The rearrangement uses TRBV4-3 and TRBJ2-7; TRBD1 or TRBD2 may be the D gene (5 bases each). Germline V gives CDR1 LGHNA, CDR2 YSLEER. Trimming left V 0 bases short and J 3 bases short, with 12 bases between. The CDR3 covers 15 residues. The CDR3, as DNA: TGCGCCAGCAGCCAAGACAGGGCTAGCAACTACGAGCAGTACTTC. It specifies CASSQDRASNYEQYF.

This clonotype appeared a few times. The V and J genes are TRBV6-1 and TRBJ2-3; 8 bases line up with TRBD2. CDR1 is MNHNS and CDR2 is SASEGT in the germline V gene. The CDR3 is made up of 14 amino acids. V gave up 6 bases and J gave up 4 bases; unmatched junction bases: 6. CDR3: CASSPGGGADTQYF. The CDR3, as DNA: TGTGCCAGCAGCCCCGGGGGGGGCGCAGATACGCAGTATTTT.

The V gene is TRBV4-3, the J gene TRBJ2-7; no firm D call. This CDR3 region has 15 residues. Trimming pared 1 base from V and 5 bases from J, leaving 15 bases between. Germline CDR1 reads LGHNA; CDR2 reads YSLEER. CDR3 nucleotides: TGCGCCAGCAGCCAAGCTACTTCCGCACGGCACGAGCAGTACTTC. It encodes CASSQATSARHEQYF.

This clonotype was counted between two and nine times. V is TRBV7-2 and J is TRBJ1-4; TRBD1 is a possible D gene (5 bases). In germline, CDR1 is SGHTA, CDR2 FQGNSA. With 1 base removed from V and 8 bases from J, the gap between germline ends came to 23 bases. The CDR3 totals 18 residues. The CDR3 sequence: CASSLGPGQGSSSEKLFF. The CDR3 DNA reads TGTGCCAGCAGCTTAGGGCCGGGGCAGGGTTCCTCGAGCGAAAAACTGTTTTTT. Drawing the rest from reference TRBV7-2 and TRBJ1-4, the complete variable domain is GAGVSQSPSNKVTEKGKDVELRCDPISGHTALYWYRQSLGQGLEFLIYFQGNSAPDKSGLPSDRFSAERTGGSVSTLTIQRTQQEDSAVYLCASSLGPGQGSSSEKLFFGSGTQLSVL.

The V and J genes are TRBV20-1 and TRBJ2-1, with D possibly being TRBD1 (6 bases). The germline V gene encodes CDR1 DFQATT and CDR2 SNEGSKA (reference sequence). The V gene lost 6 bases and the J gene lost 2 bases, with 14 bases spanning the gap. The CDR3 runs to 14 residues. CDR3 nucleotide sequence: TGCAGTGCCCGCGTTGGGGGCCCCTACAATGAGCAGTTCTTC. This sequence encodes CSARVGGPYNEQFF.

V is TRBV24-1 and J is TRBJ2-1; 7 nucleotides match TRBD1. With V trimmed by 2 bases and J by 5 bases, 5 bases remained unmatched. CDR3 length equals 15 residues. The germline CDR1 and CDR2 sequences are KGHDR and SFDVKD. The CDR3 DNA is TGTGCCACCAGTGATTGGCCGGGACAGCACAATGAGCAGTTCTTC. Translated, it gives CATSDWPGQHNEQFF.

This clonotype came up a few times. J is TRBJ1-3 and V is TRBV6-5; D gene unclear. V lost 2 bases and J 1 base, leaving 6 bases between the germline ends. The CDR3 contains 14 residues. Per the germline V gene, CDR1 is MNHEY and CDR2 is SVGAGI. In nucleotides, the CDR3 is TGTGCCAGCAGTTACGCGGATTCTGGAAACACCATATATTTT. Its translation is CASSYADSGNTIYF.

The DNA of the CDR3 is TGTGCCAGCAGTTACTCGAAGGGGGGAACTGAAGCTTTCTTT. Its translation: CASSYSKGGTEAFF. The chain couples TRBV6-5 to TRBJ1-1; the D gene is possibly TRBD1 (6 bases). CDR1 is MNHEY and CDR2 is SVGAGI in the germline V gene. There are 14 residues in the CDR3. Trimming shortened V by 0 bases and J by 5 bases, and 10 bases separated the two germline ends.

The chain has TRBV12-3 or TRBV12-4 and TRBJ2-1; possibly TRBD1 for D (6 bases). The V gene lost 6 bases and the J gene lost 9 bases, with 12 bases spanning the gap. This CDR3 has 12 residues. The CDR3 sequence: CASRQDSSEQFF. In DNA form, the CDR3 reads TGTGCCAGCAGACAGGACAGTAGTGAGCAGTTCTTC.

The CDR3 coding sequence is TGTGCCAGCAGTGCCTTCGAGAGCTCCTACGAGCAGTACGTC. This sequence encodes CASSAFESSYEQYV. This rearrangement joins TRBV6-2 or TRBV6-3 to TRBJ2-7; D remains unclear. V gave up 5 bases and J gave up 0 bases, with 11 bases separating them. This CDR3 contains 14 residues. Germline V gene sequence: CDR1 MNHEY, CDR2 SVGEGT.

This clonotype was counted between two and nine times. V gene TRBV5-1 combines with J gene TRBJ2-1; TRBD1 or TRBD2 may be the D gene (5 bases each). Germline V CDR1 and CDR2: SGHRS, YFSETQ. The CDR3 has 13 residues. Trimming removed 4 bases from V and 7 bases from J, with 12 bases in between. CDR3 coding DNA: TGCGCCAGCAGCCTGGGGACGATGAATGAGCAGTTCTTC. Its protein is CASSLGTMNEQFF.

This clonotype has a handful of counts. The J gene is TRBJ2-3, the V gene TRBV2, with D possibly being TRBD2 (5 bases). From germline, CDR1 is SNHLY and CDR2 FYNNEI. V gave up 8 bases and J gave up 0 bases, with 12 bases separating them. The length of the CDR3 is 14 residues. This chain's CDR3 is CASGGTGSTDTQYF. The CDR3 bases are TGTGCCAGCGGAGGAACGGGGAGCACAGATACGCAGTATTTT.

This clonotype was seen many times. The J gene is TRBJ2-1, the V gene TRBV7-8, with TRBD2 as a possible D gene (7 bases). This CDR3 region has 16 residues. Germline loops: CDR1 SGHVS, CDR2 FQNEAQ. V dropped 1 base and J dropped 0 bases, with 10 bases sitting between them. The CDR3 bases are TGTGCCAGCAGCTTAGTCGGGGGGCCCTCCTACAATGAGCAGTTCTTC. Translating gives CASSLVGGPSYNEQFF.

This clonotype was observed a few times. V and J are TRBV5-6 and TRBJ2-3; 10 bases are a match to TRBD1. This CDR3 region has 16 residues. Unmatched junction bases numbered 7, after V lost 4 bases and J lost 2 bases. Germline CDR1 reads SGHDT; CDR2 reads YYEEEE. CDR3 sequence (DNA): TGTGCCAGCAGCCTGGGACAGGGGCCGATCACAGATACGCAGTATTTT. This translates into CASSLGQGPITDTQYF.

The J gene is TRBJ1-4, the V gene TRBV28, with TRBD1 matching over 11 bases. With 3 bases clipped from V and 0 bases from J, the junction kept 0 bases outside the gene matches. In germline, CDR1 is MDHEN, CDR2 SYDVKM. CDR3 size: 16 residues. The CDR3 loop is CASSLGQGATNEKLFF. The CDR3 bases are TGTGCCAGCAGTTTGGGACAGGGGGCAACTAATGAAAAACTGTTTTTT. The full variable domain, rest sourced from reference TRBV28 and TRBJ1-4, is DVKVTQSSRYLVKRTGEKVFLECVQDMDHENMFWYRQDPGLGLRLIYFSYDVKMKEKGDIPEGYSVSREKKERFSLILESASTNQTSMYLCASSLGQGATNEKLFFGSGTQLSVL.

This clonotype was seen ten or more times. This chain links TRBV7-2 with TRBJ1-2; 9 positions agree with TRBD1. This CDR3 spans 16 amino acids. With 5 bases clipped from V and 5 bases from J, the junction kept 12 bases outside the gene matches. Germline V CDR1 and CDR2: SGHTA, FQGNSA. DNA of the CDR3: TGTGCCAGCAGCCCAGCCGGGACAGGGAAGAGGTATGGCTACACCTTC. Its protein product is CASSPAGTGKRYGYTF.

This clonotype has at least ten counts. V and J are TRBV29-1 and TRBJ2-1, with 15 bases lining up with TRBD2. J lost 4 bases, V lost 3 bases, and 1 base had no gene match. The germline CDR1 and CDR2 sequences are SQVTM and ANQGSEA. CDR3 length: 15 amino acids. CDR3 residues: CSVDGTSGGYNEQFF. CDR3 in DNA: TGCAGCGTTGACGGGACTAGCGGGGGGTACAATGAGCAGTTCTTC.

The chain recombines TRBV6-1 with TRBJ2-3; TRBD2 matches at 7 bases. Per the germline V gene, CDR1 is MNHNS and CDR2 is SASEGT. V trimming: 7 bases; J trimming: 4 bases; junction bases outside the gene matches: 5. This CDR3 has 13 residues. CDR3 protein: CASNGLVPDTQYF. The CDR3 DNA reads TGTGCCAGCAATGGACTAGTACCAGATACGCAGTATTTT.

Written as DNA, the CDR3 is TGTGCCAGCAGTTTAGGTGTCGCAAACTATGGCTACACCTTC. The encoded protein is CASSLGVANYGYTF. The rearrangement joins TRBV12-3 or TRBV12-4 to TRBJ1-2; no definite D call. This CDR3 comprises 14 residues. Trimming pared 1 base from V and 2 bases from J, leaving 8 bases between.